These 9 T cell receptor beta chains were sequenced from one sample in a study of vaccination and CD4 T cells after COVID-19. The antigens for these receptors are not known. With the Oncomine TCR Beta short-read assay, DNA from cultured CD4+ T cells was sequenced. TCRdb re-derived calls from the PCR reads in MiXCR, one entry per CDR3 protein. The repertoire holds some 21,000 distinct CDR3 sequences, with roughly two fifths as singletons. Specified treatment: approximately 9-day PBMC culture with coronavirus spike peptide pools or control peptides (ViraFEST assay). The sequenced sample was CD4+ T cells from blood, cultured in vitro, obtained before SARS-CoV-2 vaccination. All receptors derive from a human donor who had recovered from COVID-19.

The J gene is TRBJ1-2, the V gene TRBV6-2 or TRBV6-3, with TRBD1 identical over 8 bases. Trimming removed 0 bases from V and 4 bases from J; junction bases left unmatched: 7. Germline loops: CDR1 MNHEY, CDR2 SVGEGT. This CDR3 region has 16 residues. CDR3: CASSYSGTGNLYGYTF. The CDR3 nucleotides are TGTGCCAGCAGTTACTCGGGGACAGGAAACCTCTATGGCTACACCTTC.

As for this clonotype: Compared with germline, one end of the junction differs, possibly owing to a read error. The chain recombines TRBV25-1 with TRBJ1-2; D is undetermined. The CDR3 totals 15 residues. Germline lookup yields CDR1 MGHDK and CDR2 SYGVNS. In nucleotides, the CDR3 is TGTGCCAGCAGTGAATATGCCGGCAGTGACTATAGCTACACCTTC. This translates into CASSEYAGSDYSYTF.

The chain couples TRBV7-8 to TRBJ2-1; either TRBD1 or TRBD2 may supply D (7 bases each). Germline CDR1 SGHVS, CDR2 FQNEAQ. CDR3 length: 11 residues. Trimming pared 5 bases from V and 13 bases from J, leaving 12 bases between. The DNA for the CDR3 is TGTGCCAGCAGCGCGGGGGACAGTCAGTTCTTC. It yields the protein CASSAGDSQFF.

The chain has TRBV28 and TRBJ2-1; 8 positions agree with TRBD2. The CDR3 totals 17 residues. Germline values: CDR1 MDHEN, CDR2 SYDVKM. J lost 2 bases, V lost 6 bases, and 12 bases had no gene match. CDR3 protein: CASSKPRGTRAYNEQFF. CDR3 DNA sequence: TGTGCCAGCAGCAAGCCGCGGGGGACTAGGGCCTACAATGAGCAGTTCTTC.

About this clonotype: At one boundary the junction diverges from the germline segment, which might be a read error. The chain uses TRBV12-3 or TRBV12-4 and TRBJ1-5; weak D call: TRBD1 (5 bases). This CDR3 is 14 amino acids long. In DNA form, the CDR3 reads TGTGCCAGCAGTTTGCAGGGTGGAAATCAGCCCCGGCATTTT. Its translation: CASSLQGGNQPRHF.

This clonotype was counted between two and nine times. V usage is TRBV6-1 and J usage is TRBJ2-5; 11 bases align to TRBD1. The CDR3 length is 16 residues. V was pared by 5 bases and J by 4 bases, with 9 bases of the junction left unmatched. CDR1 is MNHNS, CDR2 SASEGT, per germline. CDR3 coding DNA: TGTGCCAGCAGTCAAGGGACAGGGGGTTTTAGAGAGACCCAGTACTTC. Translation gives CASSQGTGGFRETQYF.

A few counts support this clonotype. In DNA, the CDR3 is TGTGCCAGCAGTTACTCACGGGTTACCGGTGGGGGAAACACCATATATTTT. Translated, it gives CASSYSRVTGGGNTIYF. The chain employs TRBV6-5 and TRBJ1-3; D is unclear. Germline CDR1 is MNHEY and CDR2 is SVGAGI. V gave up 0 bases and J gave up 4 bases, with 16 bases separating them. The CDR3 is 17 residues long.

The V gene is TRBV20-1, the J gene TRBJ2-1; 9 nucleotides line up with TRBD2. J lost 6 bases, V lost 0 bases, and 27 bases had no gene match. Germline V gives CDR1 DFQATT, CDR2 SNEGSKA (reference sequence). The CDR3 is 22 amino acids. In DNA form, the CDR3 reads TGCAGTGCTAGAGAGGGGTTATACGGTGCCGGGATCTCAGCGGGGGGAATCAATGAGCAGTTCTTC. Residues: CSAREGLYGAGISAGGINEQFF.

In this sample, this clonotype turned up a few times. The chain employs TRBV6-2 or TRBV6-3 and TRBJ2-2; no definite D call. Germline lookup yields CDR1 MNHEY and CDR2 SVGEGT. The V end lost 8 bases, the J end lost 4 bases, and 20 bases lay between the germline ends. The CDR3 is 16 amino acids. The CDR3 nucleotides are TGTGCCAGCTCGAAGCGAAGTGTGAGTAGCACCGGGGAGCTGTTTTTT. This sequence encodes CASSKRSVSSTGELFF.